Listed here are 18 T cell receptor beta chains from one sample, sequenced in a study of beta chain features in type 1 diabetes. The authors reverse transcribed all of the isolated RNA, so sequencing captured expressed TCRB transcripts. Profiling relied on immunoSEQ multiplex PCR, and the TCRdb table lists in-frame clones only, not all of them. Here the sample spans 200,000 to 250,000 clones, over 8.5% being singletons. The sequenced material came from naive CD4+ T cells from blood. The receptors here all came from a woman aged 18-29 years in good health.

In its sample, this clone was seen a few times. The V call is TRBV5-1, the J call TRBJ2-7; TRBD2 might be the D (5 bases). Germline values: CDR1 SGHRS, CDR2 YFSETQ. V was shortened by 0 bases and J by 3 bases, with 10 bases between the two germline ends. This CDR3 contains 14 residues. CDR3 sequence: CASSLAGELYEQYF. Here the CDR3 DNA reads TGCGCCAGCAGCTTGGCCGGGGAACTCTACGAGCAGTACTTC.

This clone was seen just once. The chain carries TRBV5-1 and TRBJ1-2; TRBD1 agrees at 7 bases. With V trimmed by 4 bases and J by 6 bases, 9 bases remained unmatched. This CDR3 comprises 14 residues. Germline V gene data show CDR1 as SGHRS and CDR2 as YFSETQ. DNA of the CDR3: TGCGCCAGCAGCGCGAGAACAGGGGTGGATGGCTACACCTTC. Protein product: CASSARTGVDGYTF.

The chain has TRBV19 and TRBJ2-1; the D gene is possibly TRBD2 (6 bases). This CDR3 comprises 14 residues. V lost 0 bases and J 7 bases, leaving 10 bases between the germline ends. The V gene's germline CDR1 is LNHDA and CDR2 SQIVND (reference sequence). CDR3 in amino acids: CASSIDGSKNEQFF. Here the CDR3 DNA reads TGTGCCAGTAGTATAGACGGGAGTAAAAATGAGCAGTTCTTC.

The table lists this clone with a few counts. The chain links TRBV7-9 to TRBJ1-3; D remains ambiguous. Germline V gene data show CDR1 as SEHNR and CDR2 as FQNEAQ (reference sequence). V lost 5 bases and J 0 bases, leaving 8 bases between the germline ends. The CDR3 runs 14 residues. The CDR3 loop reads CASSLSISGNTIYF. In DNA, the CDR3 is TGTGCCAGCAGCCTTAGTATCTCTGGAAACACCATATATTTT. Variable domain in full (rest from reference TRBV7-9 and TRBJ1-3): DTGVSQNPRHKITKRGQNVTFRCDPISEHNRLYWYRQTLGQGPEFLTYFQNEAQLEKSRLLSDRFSAERPKGSFSTLEIQRTEQGDSAMYLCASSLSISGNTIYFGEGSWLTVV.

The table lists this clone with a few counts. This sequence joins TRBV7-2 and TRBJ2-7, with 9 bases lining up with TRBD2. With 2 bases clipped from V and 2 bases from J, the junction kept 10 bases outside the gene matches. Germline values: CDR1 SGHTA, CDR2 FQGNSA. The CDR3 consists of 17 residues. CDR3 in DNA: TGTGCCAGCAGCTTACGCTGGGGTAGCGGGAGTGCCTACGAGCAGTACTTC. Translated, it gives CASSLRWGSGSAYEQYF.

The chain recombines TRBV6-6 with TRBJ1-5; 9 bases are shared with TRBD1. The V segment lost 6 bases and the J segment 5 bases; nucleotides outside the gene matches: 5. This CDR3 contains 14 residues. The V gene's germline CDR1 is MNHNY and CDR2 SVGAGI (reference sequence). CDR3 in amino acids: CASRQDRGDQPQHF. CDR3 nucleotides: TGTGCCAGCAGGCAGGACAGGGGCGATCAGCCCCAGCATTTT.

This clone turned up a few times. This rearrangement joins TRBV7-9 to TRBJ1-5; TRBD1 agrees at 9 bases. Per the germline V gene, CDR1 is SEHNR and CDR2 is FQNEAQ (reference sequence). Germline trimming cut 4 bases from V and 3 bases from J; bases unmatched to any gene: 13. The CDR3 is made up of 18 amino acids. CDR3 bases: TGTGCCAGCAGCTCGAGTAGGGGGACAGGGTCGGCCAATCAGCCCCAGCATTTT. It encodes CASSSSRGTGSANQPQHF.

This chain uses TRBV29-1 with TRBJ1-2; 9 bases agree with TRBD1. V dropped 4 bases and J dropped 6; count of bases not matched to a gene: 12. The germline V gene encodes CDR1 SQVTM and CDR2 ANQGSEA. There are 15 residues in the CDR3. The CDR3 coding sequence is TGCAGCGTTGGTATGGGGACAGGGATGGAGAATGGCTACACCTTC. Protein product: CSVGMGTGMENGYTF.

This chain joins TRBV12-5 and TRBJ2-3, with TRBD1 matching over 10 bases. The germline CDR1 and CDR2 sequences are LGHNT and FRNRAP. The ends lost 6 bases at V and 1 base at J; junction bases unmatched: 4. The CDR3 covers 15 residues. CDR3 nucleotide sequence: TGTGCTAGTGGAACCGGGACAGGGGGCACAGATACGCAGTATTTT. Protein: CASGTGTGGTDTQYF.

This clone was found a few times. CDR3: CASSEAPRTRAETQYF. In DNA form, the CDR3 reads TGTGCCAGCAGTGAAGCGCCCCGGACTAGGGCGGAGACCCAGTACTTC. The chain uses TRBV2 and TRBJ2-5; 7 bases are shared with TRBD2. Trimming removed 0 bases from V and 5 bases from J; junction bases left unmatched: 9. The CDR3 covers 16 residues. Per germline, CDR1 SNHLY and CDR2 FYNNEI.

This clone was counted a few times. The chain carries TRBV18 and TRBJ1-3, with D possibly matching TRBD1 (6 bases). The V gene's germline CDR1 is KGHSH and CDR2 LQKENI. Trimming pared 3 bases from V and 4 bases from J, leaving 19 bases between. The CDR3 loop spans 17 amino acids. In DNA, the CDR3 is TGTGCCAGCTCACCTGGACAGACTCAGCTGGCCGGAAACACCATATATTTT. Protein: CASSPGQTQLAGNTIYF.

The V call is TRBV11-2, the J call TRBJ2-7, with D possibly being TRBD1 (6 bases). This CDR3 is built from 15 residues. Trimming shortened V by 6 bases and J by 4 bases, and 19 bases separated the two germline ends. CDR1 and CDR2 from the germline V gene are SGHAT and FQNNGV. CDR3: CASRQIRGEGYEQYF. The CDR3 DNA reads TGTGCCAGCAGGCAAATCAGGGGAGAGGGGTACGAGCAGTACTTC.

The CDR3 protein is CASSPTGTGGTKTQYF. DNA of the CDR3: TGCGCCAGCAGCCCGACCGGGACAGGGGGCACAAAGACCCAGTACTTC. The genes are TRBV5-1 and TRBJ2-5, with 12 nucleotides matching TRBD1. The J segment lost 6 bases and the V segment lost 4 bases, leaving 10 bases of the junction unmatched. CDR1 is SGHRS, CDR2 YFSETQ, per germline. The CDR3 runs to 16 residues.

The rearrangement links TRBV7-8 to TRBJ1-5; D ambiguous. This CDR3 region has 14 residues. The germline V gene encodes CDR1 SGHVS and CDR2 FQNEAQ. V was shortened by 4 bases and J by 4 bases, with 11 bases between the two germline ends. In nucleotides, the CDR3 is TGTGCCAGCAGCTCCCTCGGCGGGAATCAGCCCCAGCATTTT. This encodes CASSSLGGNQPQHF. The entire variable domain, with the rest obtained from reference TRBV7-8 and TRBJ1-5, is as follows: GAGVSQSPRYKVAKRGQDVALRCDPISGHVSLFWYQQALGQGPEFLTYFQNEAQLDKSGLPSDRFFAERPEGSVSTLKIQRTQQEDSAVYLCASSSLGGNQPQHFGDGTRLSIL.

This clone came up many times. The CDR3 DNA reads as TGTGCCAGCGCACCTACAGGGGAAGGCTCACCCCTCCACTTT. Its protein is CASAPTGEGSPLHF. V and J are TRBV7-9 and TRBJ1-6; TRBD1 matches 7 bases. The CDR3 spans 14 residues. The J segment lost 10 bases and the V segment lost 8 bases, leaving 11 bases of the junction unmatched. Germline values: CDR1 SEHNR, CDR2 FQNEAQ (reference sequence).

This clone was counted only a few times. The CDR3 bases are TGTGCCACCAGCAGCCAACAGGGCTCGAGCTACACCTTC. It codes for CATSSQQGSSYTF. The gene calls are TRBV15 and TRBJ1-2; TRBD1 is a possible D gene (6 bases). The ends were cut back, 3 bases at V and 9 bases at J, with 14 bases in the middle. The germline V gene encodes CDR1 LNHNV and CDR2 YYDKDF (reference sequence). This CDR3 comprises 13 residues.

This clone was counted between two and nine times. CDR3 sequence: CASSFSGASTDTQYF. In nucleotides, the CDR3 is TGCGCCAGCAGCTTTAGCGGGGCTAGCACAGATACGCAGTATTTT. The chain carries TRBV5-1 and TRBJ2-3, with 8 nucleotides matching TRBD2. With 2 bases clipped from V and 0 bases from J, the junction kept 2 bases outside the gene matches. The CDR3 extends over 15 amino acids. Germline V CDR1 and CDR2: SGHRS, YFSETQ.

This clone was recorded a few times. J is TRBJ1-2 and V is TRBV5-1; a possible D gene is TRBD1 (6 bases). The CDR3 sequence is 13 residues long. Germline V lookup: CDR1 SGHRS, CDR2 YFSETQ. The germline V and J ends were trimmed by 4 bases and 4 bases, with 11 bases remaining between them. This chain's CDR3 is CASSRGQRYGYTF. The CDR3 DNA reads TGCGCCAGCAGCCGCGGACAGCGCTATGGCTACACCTTC.